Below are 18 T cell receptor beta chains sequenced from a single sample in a study of blood T cell repertoires in COVID-19. The repertoire was sequenced with immunoSEQ multiplex PCR; TCRdb's copy has only in-frame clones and lacks some. The table has approximately 150,000 clones, approximately 84% seen once. Sequenced sample: PBMCs or T cells enriched from blood (not recorded which). Source of these receptors: a human donor with acute COVID-19. The donor label of this sample is uncertain.

This clone was detected once. The genes are TRBV7-2 and TRBJ1-1; a possible D gene is TRBD1 (6 bases). Trimming took off 3 bases at V and 5 bases at J, with 19 bases between the two ends. The CDR3 runs 16 residues. Germline assignment: CDR1 SGHTA and CDR2 FQGNSA. The CDR3 loop is CASSFRTALGWTEAFF. The CDR3 coding sequence is TGTGCCAGCAGCTTCAGGACAGCCCTAGGGTGGACTGAAGCTTTCTTT. Complete variable domain (other parts from reference TRBV7-2 and TRBJ1-1): GAGVSQSPSNKVTEKGKDVELRCDPISGHTALYWYRQSLGQGLEFLIYFQGNSAPDKSGLPSDRFSAERTGGSVSTLTIQRTQQEDSAVYLCASSFRTALGWTEAFFGQGTRLTVV.

In DNA, the CDR3 is TGTGCCAGCAGCCAAAACAGGGCCTACGAGCAGTACTTC. Its protein product is CASSQNRAYEQYF. V usage is TRBV3-1 (or the pseudogene TRBV3-2) and J usage is TRBJ2-7, with a weak D call TRBD1 (6 bases). The CDR3 totals 13 residues. V was clipped by 2 bases and J by 2 bases, with 7 bases between them. Germline V gives CDR1 LGHDT, CDR2 YNNKEL (reference sequence).

The rearrangement links TRBV6-5 to TRBJ1-2, with a possible D match to TRBD1 (6 bases). The CDR3 runs 13 residues. Looked up from germline, CDR1 is MNHEY and CDR2 is SVGAGI. The V end was cut by 7 bases, the J end by 8 bases, with 17 bases between. CDR3 bases: TGTGCCAGCAACCCTGGGGGCGGGGGAGGCTACACCTTC. Amino acids: CASNPGGGGGYTF.

The chain couples TRBV4-3 to TRBJ1-1; D call uncertain. Trimming removed 2 bases from V and 2 bases from J, with 9 bases in between. The CDR3 runs to 14 residues. The V gene's germline CDR1 is LGHNA and CDR2 YSLEER. Written as DNA, the CDR3 is TGCGCCAGCAGCCAAAATACAGTAAACACTGAAGCTTTCTTT. Its protein product is CASSQNTVNTEAFF.

The chain has TRBV7-2 and TRBJ1-1, with 9 bases identical to TRBD1. The trim removed 2 bases at V and 6 bases at J, leaving 10 bases unmatched. Germline V gene sequence: CDR1 SGHTA, CDR2 FQGNSA. This CDR3 is built from 16 residues. CDR3 sequence (DNA): TGTGCCAGCAGCTTACTTAGAAGGGACAGGGCTGCTGAAGCTTTCTTT. It codes for CASSLLRRDRAAEAFF.

This rearrangement joins TRBV3-1 (or the pseudogene TRBV3-2) to TRBJ1-2; tentative D call: TRBD1 (5 bases). V lost 5 bases and J 3 bases, leaving 13 bases between the germline ends. CDR1 is LGHDT and CDR2 is YNNKEL in the germline V gene (reference sequence). This CDR3 contains 14 residues. The CDR3 DNA reads as TGTGCCAGCAGCAGGGGCTCTTTGGACTATGGCTACACCTTC. Protein: CASSRGSLDYGYTF.

The V and J genes are TRBV7-9 and TRBJ1-3; D is unclear. Trimming took off 5 bases at V and 0 bases at J, with 11 bases between the two ends. CDR1 is SEHNR and CDR2 is FQNEAQ in the germline V gene (reference sequence). The CDR3 has 15 residues. The CDR3 here is CASSVDGVSGNTIYF. In nucleotides, the CDR3 is TGTGCCAGCAGCGTTGACGGGGTCTCTGGAAACACCATATATTTT.

The V gene is TRBV19, the J gene TRBJ1-2; 10 bases match TRBD1. The trim removed 6 bases at V and 1 base at J, leaving 11 bases unmatched. Germline CDR1 reads LNHDA; CDR2 reads SQIVND (reference sequence). CDR3 length: 17 residues. Here the CDR3 reads CASRLGQGPRLNYGYTF. CDR3 sequence (DNA): TGTGCCAGTAGATTGGGACAGGGGCCACGACTTAACTATGGCTACACCTTC. Full variable domain (missing parts from reference TRBV19 and TRBJ1-2): DGGITQSPKYLFRKEGQNVTLSCEQNLNHDAMYWYRQDPGQGLRLIYYSQIVNDFQKGDIAEGYSVSREKKESFPLTVTSAQKNPTAFYLCASRLGQGPRLNYGYTFGSGTRLTVV.

The chain carries TRBV11-2 and TRBJ1-2, with TRBD1 matching 11 bases. CDR3 length equals 16 residues. CDR1 is SGHAT, CDR2 FQNNGV, per germline. With 5 bases clipped from V and 6 bases from J, the junction kept 11 bases outside the gene matches. CDR3 in DNA: TGTGCCAGCAGCCCCACCGGGACAGGGGGTCAGAATGGCTACACCTTC. Protein: CASSPTGTGGQNGYTF. The whole variable domain, filled in from reference TRBV11-2 and TRBJ1-2, reads EAGVAQSPRYKIIEKRQSVAFWCNPISGHATLYWYQQILGQGPKLLIQFQNNGVVDDSQLPKDRFSAERLKGVDSTLKIQPAKLEDSAVYLCASSPTGTGGQNGYTFGSGTRLTVV.

The chain is built from TRBV27 and TRBJ2-7, with D perhaps matching TRBD1 (6 bases). The CDR3 runs to 14 residues. In germline, CDR1 is MNHEY, CDR2 SMNVEV (reference sequence). V shed 9 bases and J shed 3 bases, with 18 bases lying between them. CDR3 amino acids: CASGHQGHDYEQYF. The CDR3 region has the DNA TGTGCCAGTGGTCATCAGGGGCACGACTACGAGCAGTACTTC.

The chain combines TRBV30 with TRBJ1-2; no firm D call. The CDR3 extends over 12 amino acids. Germline V gene lookup returns CDR1 GTSNPN and CDR2 SVGIG (reference sequence). Trimming left V 4 bases short and J 5 bases short, with 11 bases between. DNA for the CDR3: TGTGCCTGGACCGCGAGAGGGTATGGCTACACCTTC. This encodes CAWTARGYGYTF.

The chain employs TRBV11-2 and TRBJ2-3; 14 bases line up with TRBD2. Germline lookup yields CDR1 SGHAT and CDR2 FQNNGV. J lost 4 bases, V lost 3 bases, and 3 bases had no gene match. This CDR3 has 16 amino acids. CDR3 loop: CASSLTSGGVSDTQYF. The CDR3 DNA follows: TGTGCCAGCAGCTTGACTAGCGGGGGGGTCTCAGATACGCAGTATTTT.

J is TRBJ2-7 and V is TRBV6-2 or TRBV6-3, with D perhaps TRBD2 (5 bases). Per germline, CDR1 MNHEY and CDR2 SVGEGT. Trimming shortened V by 6 bases and J by 0 bases, and 6 bases separated the two germline ends. This CDR3 spans 12 amino acids. The CDR3 protein is CASSDYSYEQYF. CDR3 coding DNA: TGTGCCAGCAGCGACTACTCCTACGAGCAGTACTTC.

This rearrangement joins TRBV6-5 to TRBJ2-3, with D unclear. Trimming took off 0 bases at V and 7 bases at J, with 11 bases between the two ends. Germline V gene sequence: CDR1 MNHEY, CDR2 SVGAGI. The CDR3 is 14 amino acids. The CDR3 bases are TGTGCCAGCAGTTACTCTCTGGAACAGAATACGCAGTATTTT. Protein product: CASSYSLEQNTQYF.

The chain uses TRBV7-8 and TRBJ1-5; D remains ambiguous. Trimming cost V 2 bases and J 6 bases, with 8 bases left between them. The CDR3 length is 13 residues. Germline V lookup: CDR1 SGHVS, CDR2 FQNEAQ. The CDR3 loop is CASSLISGQPQHF. In nucleotides, the CDR3 is TGTGCCAGCAGCTTAATCTCAGGTCAGCCCCAGCATTTT.

The V and J genes are TRBV6-2 or TRBV6-3 and TRBJ2-5; D remains unclear. CDR1 is MNHEY and CDR2 is SVGEGT in the germline V gene. The CDR3 is made up of 11 amino acids. Trimming cost V 7 bases and J 6 bases, with 9 bases left between them. The CDR3 sequence: CASTYKKTQYF. CDR3 coding DNA: TGTGCCAGCACTTATAAAAAGACCCAGTACTTC.

The CDR3 DNA sequence: TGTGCCAGCAGCGTAGCAGACGGGAACTACGAGCAGTACTTC. Its protein product is CASSVADGNYEQYF. V gene TRBV9 combines with J gene TRBJ2-7; maybe TRBD2 (5 bases). This CDR3 has 14 amino acids. Germline V gives CDR1 SGDLS, CDR2 YYNGEE. V lost 0 bases and J 3 bases, leaving 10 bases between the germline ends.

Here the CDR3 DNA reads TGTGCCAGCAGCTTGTCGGTCCGTAACTATGGCTACACCTTC. It yields the protein CASSLSVRNYGYTF. This rearrangement joins TRBV5-4 to TRBJ1-2; unclear D gene. The CDR3 length is 14 residues. Trimming removed 1 base from V and 1 base from J, with 8 bases in between. Germline V gene lookup returns CDR1 SGHNT and CDR2 YYREEE (reference sequence).